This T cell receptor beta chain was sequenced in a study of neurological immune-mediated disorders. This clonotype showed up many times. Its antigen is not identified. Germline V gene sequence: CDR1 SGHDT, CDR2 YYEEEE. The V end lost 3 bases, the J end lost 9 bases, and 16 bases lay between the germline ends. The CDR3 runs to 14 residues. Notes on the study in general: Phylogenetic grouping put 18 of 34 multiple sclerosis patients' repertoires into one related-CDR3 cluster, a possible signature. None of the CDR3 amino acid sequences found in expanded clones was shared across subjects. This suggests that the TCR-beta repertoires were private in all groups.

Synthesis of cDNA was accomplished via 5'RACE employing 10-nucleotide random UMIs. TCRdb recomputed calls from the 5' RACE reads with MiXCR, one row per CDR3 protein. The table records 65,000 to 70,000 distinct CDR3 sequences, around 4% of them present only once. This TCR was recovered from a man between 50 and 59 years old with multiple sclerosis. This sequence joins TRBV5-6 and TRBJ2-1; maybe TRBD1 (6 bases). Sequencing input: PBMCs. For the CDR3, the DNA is TGTGCCAGCAGCTCTAGTGGACAGAGGCTTGAGCAGTTCTTC. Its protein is CASSSSGQRLEQFF.